This T cell receptor (beta chain) is from a study of CD8+CD57+ T cells in acquired aplastic anemia. The sequenced patients had an expansion of CD8+CD57+ cells seen by flow cytometry. Every patient presented with severe acquired aplastic anemia. At the time of blood sampling, patients had not yet received any therapy. CDR1 is WNHNN and CDR2 is SYGVQD in the germline V gene (reference sequence). The CDR3 covers 19 residues. V was cut by 3 bases and J by 0 bases, with 23 bases left in between. Details on this clonotype: Antigen: not known.

The study, taken as a whole, reports: Patients and controls turned out to have twenty-nine CD8+ CDR3 sequences in common.

Genomic DNA served as template for TCR beta VDJ and CDR3 profiling. MiXCR was run by TCRdb on the reads, yielding one entry per CDR3 protein. The data show over 250,000 distinct CDR3 sequences, around three fifths seen once. This receptor was identified in a human donor with aplastic anemia. This sequence joins TRBV10-1 and TRBJ2-5, with D perhaps matching TRBD1 (5 bases). The specimen was sorted CD4+, CD8+, or CD8+CD57+ T cells (not recorded which) from PBMCs. The CDR3 region is CASSDIRVKSVGYQETQYF. CDR3 nucleotides: TGCGCCAGCAGTGATATCAGGGTAAAGAGTGTTGGGTACCAAGAGACCCAGTACTTC.